A selection of T cell receptor beta chains follows, all from one sample in a study of blood T cell repertoires in COVID-19. Sequencing used immunoSEQ multiplex PCR; TCRdb keeps in-frame clones, though not all of them. The table has about 440,000 clones, roughly 87% seen once; the top ten hold under 0.7%. What was sequenced was PBMCs or T cells enriched from blood (not recorded which). These receptors were obtained from a young man who had recovered from COVID-19. Each CDR3 is given with its conserved first and last residue. The D gene is left open where the match is weak. Clone size is stated in some rows and not others, as once, few, many or a class when expanded.

V gene: TRBV2; J gene: TRBJ2-2; D gene: -; clone size: -; CDR3 DNA: TGTGCCAGCAGCGTAACAGGGTCGAAAACCGGGGAGCTGTTTTTT; CDR3 protein: CASSVTGSKTGELFF
V gene: TRBV18; J gene: TRBJ2-3; D gene: TRBD1; clone size: -; CDR3 DNA: TGTGCCAGCTGCACCGCCGGGACAGGGTATACGCAGTATTTT; CDR3 protein: CASCTAGTGYTQYF
V gene: TRBV6-5; J gene: TRBJ1-2; D gene: -; clone size: -; CDR3 DNA: TGTGCCAGCGGAGAGACCGCCACTAACTATGGCTACACCTTC; CDR3 protein: CASGETATNYGYTF
V gene: TRBV15; J gene: TRBJ1-3; D gene: TRBD1; clone size: -; CDR3 DNA: TGTGCCACCAGTCTCAGACAGGGAGTGGCAGGAAACACCATATATTTT; CDR3 protein: CATSLRQGVAGNTIYF
V gene: TRBV18; J gene: TRBJ1-5; D gene: -; clone size: -; CDR3 DNA: TGTGCCAGCTCACCATCCGGTGATCAGCCCCAGCATTTT; CDR3 protein: CASSPSGDQPQHF
V gene: TRBV28; J gene: TRBJ2-2; D gene: -; clone size: -; CDR3 DNA: TGTGCCAGCAGTCTCCAGGTCTACACCGGGGAGCTGTTTTTT; CDR3 protein: CASSLQVYTGELFF
V gene: TRBV6-5; J gene: TRBJ1-2; D gene: -; clone size: once; CDR3 DNA: TGTGCCAGCAGGGCATTAACAGGGTACCATGGCTACACCTTC; CDR3 protein: CASRALTGYHGYTF
V gene: TRBV5-1; J gene: TRBJ2-7; D gene: -; clone size: -; CDR3 DNA: TGCGCCAGCAGCTTGGTGTCCCGGTCCTACGAGCAGTACTTC; CDR3 protein: CASSLVSRSYEQYF
V gene: TRBV5-1; J gene: TRBJ2-1; D gene: -; clone size: -; CDR3 DNA: TGCGCCAGCAGCTTGGAGCAAAACTACAATGAGCAGTTCTTC; CDR3 protein: CASSLEQNYNEQFF
V gene: TRBV6-6; J gene: TRBJ1-2; D gene: TRBD1; clone size: -; CDR3 DNA: TGTGCCAGCAGTGACACAGGGGCCTATGGCTACACCTTC; CDR3 protein: CASSDTGAYGYTF
V gene: TRBV12-5; J gene: TRBJ1-3; D gene: -; clone size: -; CDR3 DNA: TGTGCTAGTGGTCCAAGGGGTTCTCTGACGGGAAACACCATATATTTT; CDR3 protein: CASGPRGSLTGNTIYF
V gene: TRBV2; J gene: TRBJ2-3; D gene: TRBD2; clone size: -; CDR3 DNA: TGTGCCAGCACACTCACTAGCGGGGGCTCCTCTAGCACAGATACGCAGTATTTT; CDR3 protein: CASTLTSGGSSSTDTQYF
V gene: TRBV7-9; J gene: TRBJ1-5; D gene: -; clone size: -; CDR3 DNA: TGTGCCAGCAGCGAACAGTTTGGTAATCAGCCCCAGCATTTT; CDR3 protein: CASSEQFGNQPQHF
V gene: TRBV5-1; J gene: TRBJ1-2; D gene: -; clone size: -; CDR3 DNA: TGCGCCAGCAGCTTGGGACAGGCCCCCTTTGGTGGCTACACCTTC; CDR3 protein: CASSLGQAPFGGYTF
V gene: TRBV24-1; J gene: TRBJ2-6; D gene: -; clone size: few; CDR3 DNA: TGTGCCACCATAGACAGTCCTCATGGGGCCAACGTCCTGACTTTC; CDR3 protein: CATIDSPHGANVLTF
V gene: TRBV28; J gene: TRBJ2-2; D gene: -; clone size: -; CDR3 DNA: TGTGCCAGCAGTCCACCGTCGGCCGGGGAGCTGTTTTTT; CDR3 protein: CASSPPSAGELFF
V gene: TRBV7-3; J gene: TRBJ2-1; D gene: TRBD2; clone size: -; CDR3 DNA: TGTGCCAGCAGCCCGGGGGGGACAAACAATGAGCAGTTCTTC; CDR3 protein: CASSPGGTNNEQFF
V gene: TRBV5-1; J gene: TRBJ1-4; D gene: TRBD1; clone size: -; CDR3 DNA: TGCGCCAGCAGGCTGCCGGGGACAGGGGGTGAAAAACTGTTTTTT; CDR3 protein: CASRLPGTGGEKLFF
V gene: TRBV3-1/TRBV3-2; J gene: TRBJ1-1; D gene: -; clone size: -; CDR3 DNA: TGTGCCAGCAGCCTCCGCCTCGCGGGTGAAGCTTTCTTT; CDR3 protein: CASSLRLAGEAFF
V gene: TRBV13; J gene: TRBJ1-1; D gene: TRBD1; clone size: few; CDR3 DNA: TGTGCCAGCAGCACCCGGACAGGGGGCGCATTCACTGAAGCTTTCTTT; CDR3 protein: CASSTRTGGAFTEAFF
V gene: TRBV4-2; J gene: TRBJ2-7; D gene: -; clone size: -; CDR3 DNA: TGTGCCAGCAGCCAAGACCCTACCCACGAGCAGTACTTC; CDR3 protein: CASSQDPTHEQYF
V gene: TRBV28; J gene: TRBJ1-5; D gene: TRBD1; clone size: -; CDR3 DNA: TGTGCCAGCAGTTTGCCCCTACAGGGGGCCCAGCATTTT; CDR3 protein: CASSLPLQGAQHF
V gene: TRBV19; J gene: TRBJ2-1; D gene: TRBD2; clone size: once; CDR3 DNA: TGTGCCAGTAGTATGGGGACTAGCTACAATGAGCAGTTCTTC; CDR3 protein: CASSMGTSYNEQFF
V gene: TRBV7-8; J gene: TRBJ1-1; D gene: TRBD1; clone size: -; CDR3 DNA: TGTGCCAGCAGCTTAAAAAGGGGACAGCCTAAAAGGGCGAACACTGAAGCTTTCTTT; CDR3 protein: CASSLKRGQPKRANTEAFF
V gene: TRBV6-5; J gene: TRBJ1-2; D gene: TRBD1; clone size: -; CDR3 DNA: TGTGCCAGCAGTTACGTCACAGGGGGCGCGGGGGGCTACACCTTC; CDR3 protein: CASSYVTGGAGGYTF
V gene: TRBV5-1; J gene: TRBJ2-1; D gene: -; clone size: -; CDR3 DNA: TGCGCCAGCAGCGTGGCCAGGACGGGATCCTACAATGAGCAGTTCTTC; CDR3 protein: CASSVARTGSYNEQFF